This T cell receptor beta chain was documented in a study of cytomegalovirus exposure and HLA in healthy donors. Findings and limits, study-wide: Later analysis demonstrated an association between a missense DCLRE1C variant and TCR beta V- and J-gene trimming. The study flagged 150 to 200 TCR beta chains as cytomegalovirus-associated. In terms of immune exposure information, only CMV serostatus was available. Later, TCR association rates were found to vary by HLA locus, highest for DRB1 and lowest for HLA-C.

This clone occurred a few times. What it binds is unknown. The PCR employed 60 Vbeta primers together with 13 Jbeta primers. Data came from immunoSEQ multiplex PCR; TCRdb stores just in-frame clones and leaves some out. The sample records more than 130,000 clones, around three quarters being singletons. The CDR3 runs 18 residues. Germline V gene lookup returns CDR1 LNHDA and CDR2 SQIVND (reference sequence). The V segment lost 5 bases and the J segment 0 bases; nucleotides outside the gene matches: 8. The sequenced material came from PBMCs. The TCR originated in a man aged 35 to 55 in good health and CMV-seropositive. This sequence joins TRBV19 and TRBJ2-6, with 9 positions matching TRBD1. CDR3: CASSVQQGATSGANVLTF. The CDR3 nucleotides are TGTGCCAGTAGTGTCCAACAGGGGGCAACCTCTGGGGCCAACGTCCTGACTTTC.